Below, 12 T cell receptor beta chains from the same sample are listed, as sequenced in a study of cytomegalovirus exposure and HLA in healthy donors (dated by TCRdb to about 2017). The library was prepared using the immunoSEQ multiplex PCR assay. A mixture of 60 forward primers for TCR Vbeta segments and 13 reverse primers for TCR Jbeta segments was used in the multiplex PCR. Sourced from immuneACCESS, this table was stored by TCRdb with only in-frame sequences that have V and J called. A share of the clones is absent; for the studies checked, an unresolved V gene accounts for under half, and the remainder has no known explanation. The sample table shows tens of thousands of clones, and roughly 67% are seen once. Clones ranked in the top ten supply 2.3% of the sample. The sequenced material came from PBMCs. The receptor set was obtained from a human donor in good health.

The chain employs TRBV18 and TRBJ1-1; D gene uncertain. Trimming shortened V by 4 bases and J by 11 bases, and 17 bases separated the two germline ends. This CDR3 has 13 residues. Germline-derived CDR1 and CDR2 are KGHSH and LQKENI. The CDR3 sequence: CASSLDNPSFAFF. In nucleotides, the CDR3 is TGTGCCAGCTCACTAGACAACCCGTCTTTCGCTTTCTTT.

The rearrangement joins TRBV6-5 to TRBJ1-5; D is undetermined. This CDR3 is 13 amino acids long. The ends were cut back, 4 bases at V and 6 bases at J, with 10 bases in the middle. Germline loops: CDR1 MNHEY, CDR2 SVGAGI. The CDR3 protein is CASSLGLGQPQHF. CDR3 DNA sequence: TGTGCCAGCAGTTTGGGCCTGGGTCAGCCCCAGCATTTT.

In the case of this clone: The same CDR3 is also encoded by other DNA sequences in this sample. This rearrangement joins TRBV6-5 to TRBJ1-2; D possibly corresponds to TRBD1 (5 bases). V was trimmed by 2 bases and J by 4 bases, leaving 8 bases between them. CDR1 is MNHEY and CDR2 is SVGAGI in the germline V gene. The CDR3 contains 13 residues. DNA for the CDR3: TGTGCCAGCAGTTACCGCGGGGGCTATGGCTACACCTTC. It yields the protein CASSYRGGYGYTF.

The chain joins TRBV6-4 to TRBJ1-6; 9 nucleotides align to TRBD1. This CDR3 has 15 residues. Germline V gene lookup returns CDR1 MRHNA and CDR2 SNTAGT. J lost 8 bases, V lost 7 bases, and 9 bases had no gene match. The CDR3 spells CASTQPGQGHSPLHF. CDR3 in DNA: TGTGCCAGCACCCAACCGGGACAGGGCCATTCACCCCTCCACTTT.

The chain employs TRBV11-3 and TRBJ2-1, with TRBD2 matching over 12 bases. The ends lost 5 bases at V and 2 bases at J; junction bases unmatched: 16. The CDR3 consists of 20 residues. Germline lookup yields CDR1 SGHNT and CDR2 YENEEA. This chain's CDR3 is CASSAGILAGGLHTYNEQFF. For the CDR3, the DNA is TGTGCCAGCAGCGCTGGAATACTAGCGGGGGGCTTACACACCTACAATGAGCAGTTCTTC.

The chain employs TRBV11-2 and TRBJ1-4, with 7 positions matching TRBD1. There are 15 residues in the CDR3. Germline loops: CDR1 SGHAT, CDR2 FQNNGV. After removal of 5 bases from V and 6 bases from J, the junction contained 9 bases not matched to a gene. The CDR3 DNA follows: TGTGCCAGCAGCGTCCAGGGGGTCGAGGATGAAAAACTGTTTTTT. Residues: CASSVQGVEDEKLFF.

The J gene is TRBJ1-1, the V gene TRBV9; 8 nucleotides agree with TRBD1. There are 15 residues in the CDR3. Germline values: CDR1 SGDLS, CDR2 YYNGEE. The V gene end was trimmed by 4 bases and the J gene end by 1 base; junction bases not matched to a gene: 6. This CDR3 reads CASSTTTGGNTEAFF. The CDR3 region has the DNA TGTGCCAGCAGCACAACCACAGGGGGGAACACTGAAGCTTTCTTT.

This chain links TRBV10-3 with TRBJ1-2; 8 bases agree with TRBD1. Germline V CDR1 and CDR2: ENHRY, SYGVKD. The CDR3 length is 13 residues. V lost 6 bases, J lost 6 bases, and 6 bases stayed unmatched. CDR3 sequence (DNA): TGTGCCATCAGGGACAGGGAAGTAGATGGCTACACCTTC. This codes for CAIRDREVDGYTF.

The chain carries TRBV29-1 and TRBJ2-7, with TRBD2 identical over 7 bases. J lost 7 bases, V lost 6 bases, and 12 bases had no gene match. The germline V gene has CDR1 SQVTM and CDR2 ANQGSEA. The CDR3 covers 13 residues. The CDR3 bases are TGCAGCGTCAGTCCGGGGGGAGGATTAGAGCAGTACTTC. This sequence encodes CSVSPGGGLEQYF.

The V call is TRBV9, the J call TRBJ2-7; 7 bases agree with TRBD2. This CDR3 comprises 14 residues. Per the germline V gene, CDR1 is SGDLS and CDR2 is YYNGEE. The trim removed 0 bases at V and 1 base at J, leaving 1 base unmatched. DNA for the CDR3: TGTGCCAGCAGCGTAGACGGGGGGTCCTACGAGCAGTACTTC. Its protein product is CASSVDGGSYEQYF.

About this clone itself: A read error may account for a junction end that differs from germline. This chain uses TRBV5-6 with TRBJ2-5; TRBD1 might be the D (6 bases). The length of the CDR3 is 15 residues. CDR1 SGHDT and CDR2 YYEEEE come from the germline V gene. Written as DNA, the CDR3 is TGTGCCGGCAGCTTGGGCAGGGGCCCCCAAGAGACCCAGTACTTC. Its translation: CAGSLGRGPQETQYF.

The chain recombines TRBV6-5 with TRBJ2-7; possible D gene TRBD1, 6 bases. CDR3 length equals 13 residues. CDR1 is MNHEY, CDR2 SVGAGI, per germline. The V end lost 6 bases, the J end lost 3 bases, and 12 bases lay between the germline ends. The CDR3 reads CASSRTGLYEQYF. Written as DNA, the CDR3 is TGTGCCAGCAGCAGAACAGGGCTCTACGAGCAGTACTTC.